This is a list of T cell receptor beta chains from one sample in a study of cytomegalovirus exposure and HLA in healthy donors. TCRdb keeps only in-frame clones here, not all; method: immunoSEQ multiplex PCR. The sample yields 90,000 to 120,000 clones, roughly 82% seen once. The sequencing sample was made of PBMCs. The receptor set was obtained from a male donor in good health and CMV-seronegative. CDR3s include the opening cysteine and the closing phenylalanine or tryptophan. A D gene is named only where the DNA matches it firmly. Size values are once, few and many counts, or a class for expanded clones, and some rows have none.

TRBV7-9	TRBJ2-3	.	.	TGTGCCAGCAGCTGGGGCAGGGATGACACAGATACGCAGTATTTT	CASSWGRDDTDTQYF
TRBV27	TRBJ2-7	.	.	TGTGCCAGCAGTCGCCGGCCAGGCAGCTCCTACGAGCAGTACTTC	CASSRRPGSSYEQYF
TRBV29-1	TRBJ2-1	TRBD2	.	TGCAGCGTTGAAGATGTAGGGTCTAGCGGGGTCTACAATGAGCAGTTCTTC	CSVEDVGSSGVYNEQFF
TRBV4-2	TRBJ1-5	TRBD1	.	TGTGCCAGCAGCTCTCGACAGGGCCTCAATCAGCCCCAGCATTTT	CASSSRQGLNQPQHF
TRBV30	TRBJ2-3	TRBD2	.	TGTGCCTGGAGTGTACAACTAGCGGGAGCAGATACGCAGTATTTT	CAWSVQLAGADTQYF
TRBV19	TRBJ2-7	.	.	TGTGCCAGTAGGGCCTCCTCCTACGAGCAGTACTTC	CASRASSYEQYF
TRBV18	TRBJ2-7	TRBD1	.	TGTGCCAGCTCACCACCAAGGACAGGGGATAGCTCCTACGAGCAGTACTTC	CASSPPRTGDSSYEQYF
TRBV7-6	TRBJ2-7	TRBD2	.	TGTGCCAGCAGCTTAGTAACTAGCGGGGGACCCTACGAGCAGTACTTC	CASSLVTSGGPYEQYF
TRBV5-1	TRBJ1-6	TRBD1	.	TGCGCCAGTAGCTTGATTGGGACAGTCGATTCACCCCTCCACTTT	CASSLIGTVDSPLHF
TRBV27	TRBJ1-2	.	.	TGTGCCAGCAGTTTTAGAGGGAACTATGGCTACACCTTC	CASSFRGNYGYTF
TRBV18	TRBJ2-5	.	.	TGTGCCAGCTCACCCCAACAAGAGACCCAGTACTTC	CASSPQQETQYF
TRBV29-1	TRBJ1-1	.	few	TGCAGCGTGGACGCGGGGAGGGAGAACACTGAAGCTTTCTTT	CSVDAGRENTEAFF
TRBV5-4	TRBJ2-7	.	.	TGTGCCAGCAGCTTGGACAGGGCTTTAGACGCCTACGAGCAGTACTTC	CASSLDRALDAYEQYF
TRBV13	TRBJ1-2	.	.	TGTGCCAGCAGCTTAGACAGAAACTATGGCTACACCTTC	CASSLDRNYGYTF